The present entry profiles one T cell receptor (beta chain) with its context. Its specific antigen is unknown. Per-base quality was not reported, and no clone a single base away is much larger than it. Trimming accounts for 5 bases at V and 7 bases at J, while the number of junction bases matched to no gene is 9. The CDR3 contains 16 residues, cysteine and phenylalanine counted. Only CDR3 DNA remains: 48 bases, in frame from the first base. Via the germline V gene, CDR1 is SGHTA and CDR2 FQGTGA. The data belong to a study of molecular identifiers for immune sequencing clone quantification (dated by TCRdb to 2016 to 2019). Describing the broader study: For a replicate experiment, RNA from 20,000 or 100,000 naive CD8 T cells was divided into five aliquots, of which four were sequenced. This methods study benchmarked molecular-identifier clustering-based TCR repertoire sequencing (MIDCIRS) and TCR RNA copy counting, using CD8 T cells to do so.

Library prep was done by PCR. Sequenced using a NextSeq 500. Bulk TCR libraries were generated as previously described, with the TCR primers listed in Table S5 used. Purification of total RNA was performed with the Qiagen AllPrep DNA/RNA kit. Before analysis, reads from multiple sequencing runs of the same library were pooled. Per the source publication's procedure: Reads were retained only if the reads had an exact TCR constant sequence, and the retained reads were trimmed to 150 nt and grouped according to their 12-nt molecular barcodes. Reads in each barcode group were sub-clustered using a 15% Levenshtein threshold, and a quality-weighted consensus sequence was built for each RNA molecule. Non-functional sequences were filtered out, along with any lower-count sequence sitting one edit away from another sequence. Based on a fit of two negative binomial distributions, barcode sub-clusters having less than 20% of the maximum read count were discarded. Using fastp at Q25 and MiXCR, TCRdb reprocessed the public reads and kept productive beta chains. CDR3 protein duplicates are merged, each entry listing the most common genes and DNA. These V and J calls rely on TCRdb rather than the paper's analysis. Present in this sample are about 630,000 distinct CDR3 sequences, approximately 24% of which were seen just once. The ten largest account for 0.6% to 0.9% of the sample.

The full study reports these points: Modeling estimated 2.5 to 3 recovered TCR RNA copies per cell, compared with about 9.3 by digital PCR, which implies 30% to 35% capture efficiency. Highly expanded clone sizes could be underestimated because identical TCR molecules may share a barcode. Naive libraries contained spiked-in Jurkat TCR RNA (10 copies' worth), which is not part of the donor repertoire. In CMV-specific effector cells, clones with more than 20 RNA copies accounted for over 97% of molecules, whereas in naive cells such clones accounted for under 1%. A single cell's worth of spiked-in Jurkat TCR RNA was reported detectable even among about 1.1 million naive CD8 T cells. When barcode sub-clustering was left out, chimeric consensus sequences inflated TCR diversity, with chimeras reaching as high as 47%.

Libraries of naive CD8 T cells were built from approximately 20,000 to 1,000,000 sorted cells, with 10%, 30% or 50% of the purified RNA used. Naive CD8 T cells were FACS-sorted as CD8+CD4-CCR7+CD45RA+ on a BD FACSAria II into RLT Plus buffer. To test detection sensitivity, Jurkat RNA equivalent to more than 8 TCR copies was spiked into samples of about 19,000-1,000,000 naive CD8 T cells. Enrichment of CD8 T cells was done with RosetteSep CD8+ T Cell Enrichment Cocktail plus Ficoll-Paque, and ACK red cell lysis came afterward. Recombination connected TRBV7-3 to TRBJ2-2; 11 bases in between match TRBD2. This receptor was identified in a human donor in good health. Some libraries in this study had Jurkat cell RNA spiked in. Sequencing used naive CD8+ T cells from blood, with Jurkat cell RNA spiked in. Read against the paper, the sample's cell subset or site label means: FACS-sorted CD8+CD4-CCR7+CD45RA+ naive T cells. The bases read TGTGCCAGCAGCCAACTAGCGGGAGTTGTAGGCGGGGAGCTGTTTTTT. This sequence encodes CASSQLAGVVGGELFF.